The 19 T cell receptor beta chains below were found in one sample sequenced in a study of regulatory T cells in long-lasting Graves disease. Libraries of TCR beta came from iRepertoire HTBI primers plus Arm-PCR of CDR3 regions. One entry per CDR3 protein, called by TCRdb with MiXCR from the multiplex PCR reads. The sample contains roughly 350,000 distinct CDR3 sequences, about 16% of which appear only once. Time point defined: newly diagnosed GD, antithyroid drugs for less than 3 months. From RNA extracted from PBMCs, the TCR library was made. These data also featured in a second study, about T cells in Graves' hyperthyroidism and ophthalmopathy.

The sequenced sample was peripheral blood mononuclear cells (PBMCs), obtained at new diagnosis, from a patient treated with antithyroid drugs. Receptor source: a woman aged 18-29 years with Graves disease.

The chain uses TRBV10-3 and TRBJ1-5; no reliable D call. In germline, CDR1 is ENHRY, CDR2 SYGVKD. V gave up 0 bases and J gave up 0 bases, with 6 bases separating them. The CDR3 sequence is 15 residues long. CDR3 coding DNA: TGTGCCATCAGTGAGTCGGGTGTTAGCAATCAGCCCCAGCATTTT. It encodes CAISESGVSNQPQHF.

In this sample, this clonotype turned up many times. V usage is TRBV7-9 and J usage is TRBJ2-1; D remains ambiguous. The germline CDR1 and CDR2 sequences are SEHNR and FQNEAQ (reference sequence). Trimming cost V 2 bases and J 7 bases, with 9 bases left between them. The CDR3 spans 13 residues. The CDR3 DNA reads TGTGCCAGCAGCTTACCCGCGCGGAATGAGCAGTTCTTC. It yields the protein CASSLPARNEQFF. Filled out from reference TRBV7-9 and TRBJ2-1, the complete variable domain reads DTGVSQNPRHKITKRGQNVTFRCDPISEHNRLYWYRQTLGQGPEFLTYFQNEAQLEKSRLLSDRFSAERPKGSFSTLEIQRTEQGDSAMYLCASSLPARNEQFFGPGTRLTVL.

This clonotype was detected many times. The chain has TRBV2 and TRBJ1-6, with 9 positions matching TRBD1. With V trimmed by 4 bases and J by 9 bases, 1 base remained unmatched. The CDR3 covers 13 residues. The germline gives CDR1 SNHLY, CDR2 FYNNEI. CDR3 amino acids: CASSGDRASPLHF. The CDR3 DNA is TGTGCCAGCAGTGGGGACAGGGCTTCACCCCTCCACTTT.

This clonotype has a count of ten or more. V and J are TRBV2 and TRBJ1-1; D may be TRBD1 (5 bases). The CDR3 is made up of 14 amino acids. V lost 4 bases to trimming and J lost 5 bases, with 14 bases between them. CDR1 and CDR2 from the germline V gene are SNHLY and FYNNEI. CDR3 sequence: CASSVGGVATEAFF. CDR3 DNA: TGTGCCAGCAGTGTGGGGGGGGTAGCAACTGAAGCTTTCTTT. The full variable domain, its missing parts supplied by reference TRBV2 and TRBJ1-1, is EPEVTQTPSHQVTQMGQEVILRCVPISNHLYFYWYRQILGQKVEFLVSFYNNEISEKSEIFDDQFSVERPDGSNFTLKIRSTKLEDSAMYFCASSVGGVATEAFFGQGTRLTVV.

With respect to this clonotype: Germline and junction disagree at one end, which may indicate a read error. CDR3 sequence reads: CASSQVTGRPGDVF. The CDR3 nucleotides read TGCGCCAGCAGCCAAGTGACAGGGCGTCCCGGGGATGTCTTT. The rearrangement uses TRBV4-1 and TRBJ1-1; TRBD1 matches at 7 bases. CDR1 is MGHRA, CDR2 YSYEKL, per germline. The CDR3 has 14 residues.

This clonotype has a count of ten or more. The CDR3 sequence: CASSLQDSSWETQYF. In nucleotides, the CDR3 is TGTGCCAGCAGCTTACAAGACTCCTCTTGGGAGACCCAGTACTTC. V usage is TRBV7-6 and J usage is TRBJ2-5, with no clear D. The CDR3 spans 15 residues. V lost 2 bases and J lost 5, with 15 bases in between. CDR1 is SGHVS and CDR2 is FNYEAQ in the germline V gene.

This clonotype was seen only once. This may be a read error, as it is one base from a much larger clone. The conserved phenylalanine or tryptophan normally closing the CDR3 is absent here, so this likely arose from a read error. The J gene is TRBJ2-2, the V gene TRBV5-5; 9 nucleotides align to TRBD1. The junction had 5 bases not matched to a gene; V was cut back by 4 bases and J by 1 base. The germline V gene has CDR1 SGHKS and CDR2 YYEKEE (reference sequence). The CDR3 has 16 amino acids. The CDR3 loop is CASSPGTGMNTGELFL. In DNA, the CDR3 is TGTGCCAGCAGCCCCGGGACAGGGATGAACACCGGGGAGCTGTTTCTT.

This clonotype appeared many times. The chain links TRBV6-1 to TRBJ2-7; D is perhaps TRBD2 (5 bases). This CDR3 contains 14 residues. V dropped 5 bases and J dropped 0 bases, with 11 bases sitting between them. The germline CDR1 and CDR2 sequences are MNHNS and SASEGT. DNA for the CDR3: TGTGCCAGCAGTCGTACTAGGAGCTCCTACGAGCAGTACTTC. It translates to CASSRTRSSYEQYF.

About this clonotype itself: One base away lies a much larger clone, so this may be a sequencing read error. The V call is TRBV2, the J call TRBJ2-1; TRBD2 is a possible D gene (6 bases). The V gene's germline CDR1 is SNHLY and CDR2 FYNNEI. The CDR3 has 15 amino acids. The ends were cut back, 1 base at V and 10 bases at J, with 17 bases in the middle. For the CDR3, the DNA is TGTGCCAGCAGTGAAGAAGGCGGAGGGGTAAGCGAGCAGTTCTTC. Residues: CASSEEGGGVSEQFF.

The table lists this clonotype with a few counts. The chain has TRBV27 and TRBJ1-1; D unclear. Germline-derived CDR1 and CDR2 are MNHEY and SMNVEV (reference sequence). The germline V and J ends were trimmed by 8 bases and 10 bases, with 23 bases remaining between them. CDR3 length: 14 residues. The CDR3 nucleotides read TGTGCCAGCGGACCCTACGAAGGGTTGGCTGGAGCTTTCTTT. The encoded protein is CASGPYEGLAGAFF.

V and J are TRBV30 and TRBJ2-3; D is undetermined. Germline V lookup: CDR1 GTSNPN, CDR2 SVGIG (reference sequence). This CDR3 region has 11 residues. Trimming took off 2 bases at V and 6 bases at J, with 6 bases between the two ends. CDR3 loop: CAWSMGDTQYF. CDR3 coding DNA: TGTGCCTGGAGTATGGGGGATACGCAGTATTTT. Full variable domain (missing parts from reference TRBV30 and TRBJ2-3): SQTIHQWPATLVQPVGSPLSLECTVEGTSNPNLYWYRQAAGRGLQLLFYSVGIGQISSEVPQNLSASRPQDRQFILSSKKLLLSDSGFYLCAWSMGDTQYFGPGTRLTVL.

This clonotype was observed many times. V gene TRBV28 combines with J gene TRBJ2-5, with D perhaps given as TRBD1 or TRBD2 (6 bases each). Germline values: CDR1 MDHEN, CDR2 SYDVKM. This CDR3 is built from 14 residues. Trimming left V 7 bases short and J 5 bases short, with 17 bases between. CDR3: CASINLGGWETQYF. The CDR3 bases are TGTGCCAGCATTAACTTGGGGGGCTGGGAGACCCAGTACTTC.

The V and J genes are TRBV6-4 and TRBJ2-1; TRBD2 aligns across 10 bases. The CDR3 is 15 amino acids. The trim removed 2 bases at V and 6 bases at J, leaving 4 bases unmatched. Germline CDR1 and CDR2: MRHNA and SNTAGT. Here the CDR3 reads CASSDEASGGNEQFF. The CDR3 bases are TGTGCCAGCAGTGACGAGGCTAGCGGGGGCAATGAGCAGTTCTTC.

In this sample, this clonotype turned up a few times. The chain uses TRBV7-9 and TRBJ2-3; the D is unclear. Trimming took 1 base from V and 2 from J, leaving 10 bases between them. The CDR3 sequence is 15 residues long. Germline values: CDR1 SEHNR, CDR2 FQNEAQ (reference sequence). CDR3 nucleotide sequence: TGTGCCAGCAGCTTAGGTGTAGACTCCACAGATACGCAGTATTTT. Encoded protein: CASSLGVDSTDTQYF.

This clonotype was recorded a few times. The genes are TRBV27 and TRBJ2-1; the D gene is possibly TRBD2 (6 bases). Trimming shortened V by 1 base and J by 10 bases, and 32 bases separated the two germline ends. Per germline, CDR1 MNHEY and CDR2 SMNVEV (reference sequence). The length of the CDR3 is 20 residues. CDR3 amino acids: CASSLLRTGGTAREGGEQFF. The CDR3 DNA reads as TGTGCCAGCAGTTTATTACGGACCGGTGGTACTGCACGAGAAGGAGGGGAGCAGTTCTTC.

This clonotype was detected only a few times. This may come from a read error, since a much larger clone is one base off. V gene TRBV2 combines with J gene TRBJ2-1, with a tentative D call TRBD2 (5 bases). CDR3 length: 14 amino acids. Germline V gives CDR1 SNHLY, CDR2 FYNNEI. The CDR3 protein is CASSVRLAYNGQFF. The CDR3 DNA follows: TGTGCCAGCAGTGTTAGGCTAGCCTACAATGGGCAGTTCTTC.

This clonotype was seen at least ten times. The junction shows a germline mismatch at one end, possibly a read error. This chain connects TRBV4-1 to TRBJ2-7; 8 bases fit TRBD1. The CDR3 length is 16 residues. Germline CDR1 MGHRA, CDR2 YSYEKL. CDR3 in amino acids: CASSQGTGGGNYEQYF. The CDR3, as DNA: TGTGCCAGCAGCCAAGGGACAGGAGGGGGGAACTACGAGCAGTACTTC.

The table lists this clonotype with many counts. The J gene is TRBJ2-7, the V gene TRBV14, with 11 bases aligning to TRBD1. Germline CDR1 reads SGHDN; CDR2 reads FVKESK. The CDR3 covers 13 residues. V trimming: 4 bases; J trimming: 7 bases; junction bases outside the gene matches: 3. CDR3 loop: CASSPDRGREQYF. The CDR3 coding sequence is TGTGCCAGCAGCCCGGACAGGGGGCGTGAGCAGTACTTC.

At least ten counts were recorded for this clonotype. This rearrangement joins TRBV5-6 to TRBJ2-3; 8 bases fit TRBD1. V was pared by 7 bases and J by 1 base, with 2 bases of the junction left unmatched. The CDR3 has 13 residues. Looked up from germline, CDR1 is SGHDT and CDR2 is YYEEEE. CDR3 residues: CASLGQGTDTQYF. The CDR3 DNA sequence: TGTGCCAGCTTGGGACAGGGCACAGATACGCAGTATTTT. Combining the CDR3 with reference TRBV5-6 and TRBJ2-3 gives the whole variable domain DAGVTQSPTHLIKTRGQQVTLRCSPKSGHDTVSWYQQALGQGPQFIFQYYEEEERQRGNFPDRFSGHQFPNYSSELNVNALLLGDSALYLCASLGQGTDTQYFGPGTRLTVL.